The rows below give T cell receptor beta chains drawn from one sample of a study of blood T cell repertoires in COVID-19. Generated by immunoSEQ multiplex PCR, the TCRdb table keeps only in-frame clones and is missing some. The sample holds over 90,000 clones, approximately 92% seen once. The material sequenced was peripheral blood. These receptors all stem from a man between 18 and 35 years old with acute or convalescent COVID-19. Each CDR3 is given with its conserved first and last residue. A D gene is named only where the DNA matches it firmly. Not every row has a clone size; where given, it reads once, few, many or a size class.

>TRBV30|-|-|TRBJ2-7
CAWTGTLGHEQYF
TGTGCCTGGACCGGGACACTGGGCCACGAGCAGTACTTC
>TRBV5-4|-|-|TRBJ2-2
CASSLTGTSNTGELFF
TGTGCCAGCAGCTTAACAGGGACATCGAACACCGGGGAGCTGTTTTTT
>TRBV25-1|-|-|TRBJ1-2
CASTSGTIDGYTF
TGTGCCAGCACTTCCGGGACAATTGATGGCTACACCTTC
>TRBV5-1|TRBD1|-|TRBJ1-3
CASSLDASGQGNTIYF
TGCGCCAGCAGCTTGGATGCGTCGGGACAGGGAAACACCATATATTTT
>TRBV3-1/TRBV3-2|-|-|TRBJ1-2
CASSAQGPSNYGYTF
TGTGCCAGCAGTGCTCAGGGGCCGTCTAACTATGGCTACACCTTC
>TRBV30|TRBD2|-|TRBJ2-7
CALLAGTSSYEQYF
TGTGCCCTCCTAGCGGGAACGAGCTCCTACGAGCAGTACTTC
>TRBV3-1/TRBV3-2|-|-|TRBJ2-3
CASSQDGAYTDTQYF
TGTGCCAGCAGCCAAGATGGGGCCTACACAGATACGCAGTATTTT
>TRBV6-5|-|-|TRBJ2-1
CASSPTTGAYNEQFF
TGTGCCAGCAGTCCCACTACGGGGGCCTACAATGAGCAGTTCTTC
>TRBV7-9|-|-|TRBJ1-6
CASSLRAGESPLHF
TGTGCCAGCAGCTTAAGGGCAGGGGAGTCACCCCTCCACTTT
>TRBV7-2|TRBD1|once|TRBJ1-1
CASSLQGIGNTEAFF
TGTGCCAGCAGCCTACAGGGGATTGGGAACACTGAAGCTTTCTTT
>TRBV28|-|-|TRBJ1-1
CASSLSRGSKAFF
TGTGCCAGCAGTTTATCAAGGGGGAGCAAGGCTTTCTTT
>TRBV18|TRBD1|-|TRBJ1-2
CASSLDGTVYGYTF
TGTGCCAGCTCACTTGATGGGACAGTCTATGGCTACACCTTC
>TRBV19|-|-|TRBJ1-5
CATAGGRSQPQHF
TGTGCCACCGCCGGAGGGCGGTCTCAGCCCCAGCATTTT
>TRBV30|TRBD1|-|TRBJ1-1
CARSTRGLGDTEAFF
TGTGCCCGGTCGACGAGGGGGCTAGGGGACACTGAAGCTTTCTTT
>TRBV6-1|-|-|TRBJ1-1
CASSEPGLLNTEAFF
TGTGCCAGCAGTGAACCAGGTTTATTGAACACTGAAGCTTTCTTT
>TRBV11-2|TRBD1|-|TRBJ1-3
CASTAVKQGIDFSGNTIYF
TGTGCCAGCACGGCGGTCAAACAGGGGATAGATTTCTCTGGAAACACCATATATTTT
>TRBV19|TRBD2|-|TRBJ2-3
CASSIASTSGSTDTQYF
TGTGCCAGTAGTATAGCTTCGACTAGCGGAAGCACAGATACGCAGTATTTT
>TRBV5-1|TRBD2|-|TRBJ2-3
CASSWLESGVTDTQYF
TGCGCCAGCAGCTGGCTTGAAAGCGGGGTTACAGATACGCAGTATTTT
>TRBV6-5|-|-|TRBJ1-1
CASREDEAFF
TGTGCCAGCAGGGAGGATGAAGCTTTCTTT
>TRBV6-5|TRBD2|-|TRBJ2-7
CASSYSERGGYEQYF
TGTGCCAGCAGTTACTCGGAGCGGGGGGGATACGAGCAGTACTTC
>TRBV5-4|-|-|TRBJ2-5
CASTSHHQETQYF
TGTGCCAGCACCTCACACCACCAAGAGACCCAGTACTTC
>TRBV6-1|TRBD2|-|TRBJ2-1
CASSERAVRVAGAPEQFF
TGTGCCAGCAGTGAAAGGGCGGTGCGAGTAGCGGGAGCGCCTGAGCAGTTCTTC
>TRBV2|-|-|TRBJ1-2
CASHRDKLIVDGYTF
TGTGCCAGCCACCGGGACAAACTCATTGTGGATGGCTACACCTTC
>TRBV4-2|-|-|TRBJ1-2
CASSPRPGTGNYGYTF
TGTGCCAGCAGCCCCCGGCCGGGTACGGGTAACTATGGCTACACCTTC
>TRBV11-2|-|once|TRBJ2-2
CASSPIKGLTTGELFF
TGTGCCAGCAGCCCCATTAAAGGACTAACCACCGGGGAGCTGTTTTTT